This T cell receptor (beta chain) was sequenced during a study of blood T cell repertoires in COVID-19. Study information: Acute-phase and convalescent COVID-19 samples originated in the United States, Italy and Spain. Sample material is recorded as cDNA or gDNA derived from T cells, B-cell-depleted T cells, or PBMCs.

CDR1 is MGHRA, CDR2 YSYEKL, per germline. This CDR3 contains 15 residues. The V gene lost 1 base and the J gene lost 4 bases, with 14 bases spanning the gap. In the original analysis: Amplification of reference gene primers provided the estimated nucleated cell counts. Assay: immunoSEQ multiplex PCR; the TCRdb copy retains only in-frame clones and omits some. The DNA gave D and trimming, while V, J and clone size come from that table. There are roughly 26,000 clones in the sample; just over 85% occur only once, and about a sixth lies in the top ten. The source is a man in his 70s with acute or convalescent COVID-19. The V gene is TRBV4-1, the J gene TRBJ2-7; maybe TRBD2 (6 bases). The sequenced material came from peripheral blood. CDR3 DNA sequence: TGCGCCAGCAGCCAAGGGGGGGTAGGGCCGTACGAGCAGTACTTC. Protein sequence: CASSQGGVGPYEQYF.